This TCR beta chain was recovered during a study of shared clonotypes between healthy human individuals. Naive CD8 cells, CD45RO-negative and positively selected for CCR7, excluded terminally differentiated effector memory CD45RA+ cells. Only in-frame clones appear in the TCRdb table, and some are missing; sequencing was by immunoSEQ multiplex PCR. The sample has roughly 600,000 clones, roughly 98% seen once. Sequencing was carried out using naive CD8+ T cells sorted from blood. This receptor was taken from a man aged 30 to 45 in good health.

CDR3 bases: TGTGCCAGCAGCTCGCGCGGAAAGGGGGCCCGGGAAGCTGAAGCTTTCTTT. Translated, it gives CASSSRGKGAREAEAFF. The chain employs TRBV11-2 and TRBJ1-1, with 7 bases lining up with TRBD1. This CDR3 has 17 amino acids. Germline V gives CDR1 SGHAT, CDR2 FQNNGV. V trimming: 4 bases; J trimming: 6 bases; junction bases outside the gene matches: 17.